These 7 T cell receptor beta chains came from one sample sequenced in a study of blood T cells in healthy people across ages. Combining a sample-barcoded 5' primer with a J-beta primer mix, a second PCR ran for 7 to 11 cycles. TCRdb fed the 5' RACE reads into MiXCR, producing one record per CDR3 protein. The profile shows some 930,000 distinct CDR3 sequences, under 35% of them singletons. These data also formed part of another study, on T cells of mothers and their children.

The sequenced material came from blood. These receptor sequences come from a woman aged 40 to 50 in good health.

In DNA, the CDR3 is TGTGCCAGCAGAGCAGACAGGGGGGTATACAATGAGCAGTTCTTC. Protein product: CASRADRGVYNEQFF. V and J are TRBV28 and TRBJ2-1, with 9 nucleotides matching TRBD1. With 6 bases clipped from V and 4 bases from J, the junction kept 7 bases outside the gene matches. CDR1 is MDHEN and CDR2 is SYDVKM in the germline V gene. The CDR3 has 15 residues.

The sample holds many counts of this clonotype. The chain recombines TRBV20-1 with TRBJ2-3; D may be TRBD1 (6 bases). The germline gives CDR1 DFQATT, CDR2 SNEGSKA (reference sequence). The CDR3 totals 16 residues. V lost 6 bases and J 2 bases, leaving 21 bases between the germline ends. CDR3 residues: CSAYPGHGTTTDTQYF. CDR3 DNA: TGCAGTGCATATCCGGGACACGGTACGACCACAGATACGCAGTATTTT.

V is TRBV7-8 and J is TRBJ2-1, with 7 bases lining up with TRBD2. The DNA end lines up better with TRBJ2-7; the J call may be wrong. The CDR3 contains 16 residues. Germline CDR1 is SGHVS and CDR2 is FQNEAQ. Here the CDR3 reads CASSLRSGTAYNEQYF. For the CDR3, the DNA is TGTGCCAGCAGCTTAAGGAGCGGGACTGCCTACAATGAGCAGTACTTC.

The CDR3 coding sequence is TGTGCCACCAGCAGATCAGGGGGAGCCAAAAACATTCAGTACTTC. It is translated as CATSRSGGAKNIQYF. V usage is TRBV15 and J usage is TRBJ2-4, with 7 bases matching TRBD1. Germline V gene lookup returns CDR1 LNHNV and CDR2 YYDKDF (reference sequence). The CDR3 is 15 amino acids. Trimming at V came to 2 bases and at J to 0 bases, leaving 1 base not matched to a gene. The entire variable domain, with the rest obtained from reference TRBV15 and TRBJ2-4, is as follows: DAMVIQNPRYQVTQFGKPVTLSCSQTLNHNVMYWYQQKSSQAPKLLFHYYDKDFNNEADTPDNFQSRRPNTSFCFLDIRSPGLGDTAMYLCATSRSGGAKNIQYFGAGTRLSVL.

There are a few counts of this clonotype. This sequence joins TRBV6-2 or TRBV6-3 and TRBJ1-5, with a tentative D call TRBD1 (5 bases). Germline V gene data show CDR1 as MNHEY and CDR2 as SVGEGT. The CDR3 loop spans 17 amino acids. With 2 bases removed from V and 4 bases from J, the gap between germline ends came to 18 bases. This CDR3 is CASSYGYGGSGNQPQHF. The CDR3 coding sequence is TGTGCCAGCAGTTACGGGTATGGGGGTTCTGGGAATCAGCCCCAGCATTTT.

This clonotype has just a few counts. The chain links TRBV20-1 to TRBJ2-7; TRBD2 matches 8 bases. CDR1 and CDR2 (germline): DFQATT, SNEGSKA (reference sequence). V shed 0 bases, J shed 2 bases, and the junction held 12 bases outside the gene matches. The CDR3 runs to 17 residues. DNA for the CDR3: TGCAGTGCTAGAGATGGGGTGGGAGCGGGGGTCCCCTACGAGCAGTACTTC. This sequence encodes CSARDGVGAGVPYEQYF.

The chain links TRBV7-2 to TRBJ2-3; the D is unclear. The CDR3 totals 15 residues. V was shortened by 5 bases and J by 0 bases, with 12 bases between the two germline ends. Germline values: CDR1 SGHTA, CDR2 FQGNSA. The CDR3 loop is CASSPPAGSTDTQYF. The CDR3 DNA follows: TGTGCCAGCAGCCCTCCGGCCGGAAGCACAGATACGCAGTATTTT.